Listed below are T cell receptor beta chains from one sample, sequenced in a study of technical replicates of blood from a few donors. Assay: immunoSEQ multiplex PCR; the TCRdb copy retains only in-frame clones and omits some. The repertoire has more than 65,000 clones, approximately 96% of them found once; the top ten carry about 0.29%. The sequenced material came from T cells isolated from PBMCs. These TCRs come from a human donor in good health. Each CDR3 is given without its conserved first and last residue. The order of the fields is D gene, V gene, CDR3 protein. The D gene is left open where the match is weak.

D: -; V: TRBV11-2; CDR3: ASSPPGDNEQF
D: -; V: TRBV5-8; CDR3: ASSLEQGGWATEAF
D: TRBD1; V: TRBV19; CDR3: ATTGRDRGTDTQY
D: -; V: TRBV15; CDR3: ATSRVANEQF
D: -; V: TRBV18; CDR3: ASSTGRQETQY
D: TRBD2; V: TRBV9; CDR3: ASSVAGGPHNEQF
D: TRBD1; V: TRBV28; CDR3: ASRGQITYEQY
D: TRBD1; V: TRBV6-4; CDR3: ASSAGQGAYYGYT
D: -; V: TRBV6-1; CDR3: ASAPEGNQPQH
D: TRBD2; V: TRBV5-6; CDR3: ASSPGTSGTYNEQF
D: TRBD2; V: TRBV5-4; CDR3: ASSHGTSGSSYNEQF
D: -; V: TRBV5-1; CDR3: ASSYSGSRISDEQF
D: TRBD2; V: TRBV23-1; CDR3: ASSPSGLAGGRRDTQY
D: TRBD2; V: TRBV5-4; CDR3: ASSLDAGGKETQY
D: -; V: TRBV6-5; CDR3: ASSYGGLSTEAF
D: -; V: TRBV4-2; CDR3: ASSQVSSGEYEQY
D: TRBD1; V: TRBV7-3; CDR3: ASSLQGAFYEQY
D: -; V: TRBV28; CDR3: ASSPAGYGYT
D: -; V: TRBV27; CDR3: ASGDRRGSNEKLF
D: -; V: TRBV7-2; CDR3: ASSSMTGTYQPQH
D: -; V: TRBV19; CDR3: ASSIARAYNQPQH
D: -; V: TRBV30; CDR3: AWSDPGVGQPQH
D: TRBD2; V: TRBV7-3; CDR3: ASSAWTSADTGELF
D: -; V: TRBV27; CDR3: ASSLLGDEQF
D: -; V: TRBV6-5; CDR3: ASSYSTGVARAF
D: -; V: TRBV15; CDR3: ATSRTQGLSYEQY
D: TRBD1; V: TRBV5-5; CDR3: ASSPTRQGQPQH
D: -; V: TRBV14; CDR3: ASSQEARTYGYT
D: -; V: TRBV4-2; CDR3: ASSQGEGVSTDTQY
D: -; V: TRBV2; CDR3: ASSVEGPIYGYT
D: TRBD1; V: TRBV18; CDR3: ASSPPDRANQPQH
D: -; V: TRBV19; CDR3: AAGQISNTGELF
D: TRBD2; V: TRBV6-5; CDR3: ASSFLAESTDTQY
D: -; V: TRBV15; CDR3: ATSRDTAGGNQPQH
D: -; V: TRBV30; CDR3: AWTSQTDTQY
D: -; V: TRBV15; CDR3: ATRGAGLETQY
D: TRBD1; V: TRBV29-1; CDR3: SVEGQGDEAF
D: TRBD2; V: TRBV28; CDR3: ASRTGLAGTETQY
D: TRBD1; V: TRBV28; CDR3: ASSKSGTAPYEQY
D: -; V: TRBV19; CDR3: ASSLAPAYEQY
D: TRBD2; V: TRBV6-4; CDR3: ASSETSGDTGELF
D: TRBD1; V: TRBV27; CDR3: ASSLSPGQMNTEAF
D: TRBD2; V: TRBV4-2; CDR3: ASSQDSLVAGLTDTQY
D: -; V: TRBV19; CDR3: ARNFYRAGISGELF
D: -; V: TRBV9; CDR3: ASSVQGLTEAF
D: TRBD2; V: TRBV2; CDR3: ASSARLADNPYNEQF
D: TRBD2; V: TRBV6-6; CDR3: ASSRLAGGTTGELF
D: TRBD2; V: TRBV7-3; CDR3: ASSPRTSYEQY
D: TRBD2; V: TRBV10-2; CDR3: ASSELAGFRGNEQF
D: TRBD1; V: TRBV5-5; CDR3: ASSRGQGATNYGYT
D: -; V: TRBV30; CDR3: AWSVSGSTEAF
D: -; V: TRBV7-2; CDR3: ASSQAGYEQY
D: TRBD2; V: TRBV4-1; CDR3: ASATSGGPNEQF
D: -; V: TRBV5-6; CDR3: ASSYLAARVHEQY